This T cell receptor (beta chain) was sequenced in a study of regulatory dendritic cells for organ transplantation. V shed 5 bases and J shed 4 bases, with 24 bases lying between them. The CDR3 runs to 18 residues. CDR1 is LNHDA, CDR2 SQIVND, per germline (reference sequence). Sequenced by immunoSEQ multiplex PCR; TCRdb stores in-frame clones only, minus some. Of 25,000 to 30,000 clones listed, roughly 84% are singletons. As regards this clone: Antigen: not known.

CD4+ or CD8+ T cells were sorted as naive CD45RA+ or memory CD45RO+. General study points: Regulatory dendritic cells appeared to expand memory CD8+ clones less than mature ones. Between individuals, the alloreactive memory CD8+ T cell pool differed considerably. Of resting T cell subsets, memory CD8+ had the most alloreactive clonotypes.

The rearrangement uses TRBV19 and TRBJ1-3; D is uncertain. Sequencing was performed on naive CD8+ T cells from blood. Regarding subset: CD45RA+ naive T cells. The clonotype was recovered from a human donor in good health. CDR3 in DNA: TGTGCCAGTAGTGGCCGGAGATTAAGTGCCGGAGGAGGAAACACCATATATTTT. Translated, it gives CASSGRRLSAGGGNTIYF.